Sequencing of this T cell receptor beta chain was carried out in a study of shared clonotypes between healthy human individuals (dated by TCRdb to 2018 to 2021). As for the study more broadly: A couple of women and three men aged 18 to 49 years were included in the cohort. For each donor, CD4 naive and CD4 memory were each given three plates, CD8 naive was given two plates, and CD8 memory was given one plate. The study deeply sequenced blood TCR repertoires of 5 or 6 healthy adults to estimate repertoire size and the extent of clonotype sharing between individuals. To increase sequencing depth and limit assay-specific biases, different laboratories used diverse techniques to prepare libraries and sequence TCR repertoires. Leukapheresis yielded between about 0.9 and 9.5 billion PBMCs per donor.

Remarks on this clone: No cognate antigen has been identified for it. No per-base quality is available; no much larger clone lies one base away.

Donors were healthy HIV-negative adults with no recently reported acute infections or vaccinations. All donors were Caucasian adults living in Nashville, Tennessee, USA. CD4+ T cells were enriched by magnetic negative selection; naive cells were then positively selected on CD45RA, and the negative fraction formed the memory subset. After blood collection by leukapheresis, PBMCs were isolated using Ficoll-Histopaque density gradient centrifugation and then cryopreserved in the vapor phase of liquid nitrogen. Analytical flow cytometry was used to check the purity and quantity of every magnetically sorted T cell population. Genomic DNA was isolated from each sorted fraction and quantified by UV absorbance on a Nanodrop 2000c. Relative to germline, V is 8 bases shorter and J is 0 bases shorter, with 11 bases between their ends. The germline V gene yields KGHSH for CDR1 and LQKENI for CDR2. The CDR3 starts with the cysteine, ends with the phenylalanine, and has 14 residues. The DNA shown is the 42-base CDR3, in frame from base 1.

Using the deep immunoSEQ assay, TCR CDR3 regions were amplified from genomic DNA by multiplex PCR. Extracted genomic DNA from each cell subset was spread evenly across all wells of several immunoSEQ 96-well plates, with each plate serving as a replicate. Each replicate PCR for sorted subsets received about 180 ng genomic DNA, equal to about 30,000 T cell genomes. Purified libraries were measured with a Qubit 3.0 fluorometer, size-checked on a Bioanalyzer 2100, and measured again with the KAPA Library Quantification kit. Each immunoSEQ 96-well plate was sequenced on its own single-read 150-cycle Illumina NextSeq 550 flow cell. Under the source paper's analysis protocol: Because the immunoSEQ output held only junctional sequences and lacked quality scores, the filtering could not match the filtering applied to full-length reads. Sequences were annotated with PyIR, a Python wrapper for IgBLAST v1.9, and V/J genes and CDR3 were assigned using IMGT germline references. Any read was removed if the V/J assignment was weak (E-value above 1e-6), the CDR3 was missing, or the read contained stop codons, out-of-frame junctions, or ambiguous translated residues. A V3J clonotype was defined by an identical inferred V gene, J gene, and CDR3 amino acid sequence. To compute the percentage overlap between repertoires, the number of shared unique clonotypes was divided by the size of the smaller repertoire. RTK rarefaction, the Chao1 estimator, and Recon v2.1 estimates of unobserved clonotypes were used to assess repertoire richness. For all TCRbeta clonotypes obtained by the gDNA method from several donors, generation probabilities were computed with OLGA. Sourced from immuneACCESS, this table was stored by TCRdb with only in-frame sequences that have V and J called. A share of the clones is absent; for the studies checked, an unresolved V gene accounts for under half, and the remainder has no known explanation. V, J and clone size are taken as reported in that table, and D and trimming were inferred from the DNA itself. The table for this sample lists 2 million to 2.5 million clones; 90% to 97% of them were counted only once. The ten biggest clones cover 0.1% to 0.15% of the sample.

The investigation overall reported the following: The genetic and exposure-history diversity represented was limited by the small number of donors. Pairwise subsampling led to the expectation that sequencing depth would affect the degree of clonotype sharing among donors. Rarefaction of sorted-subset datasets indicated incomplete sequencing despite the large sequencing depth. Compared with non-shared clonotypes, clonotypes shared by all four sorted-subset donors had higher generation probabilities. Naive subsets generally had larger estimated clonotype richness than memory subsets. Only blood was sampled, and tissue TCR repertoires likely differ from those in blood. Around 5% of naive CD4, roughly 3.5% of naive CD8, around 2.3% of memory CD4, and roughly 0.4% of memory CD8 clonotypes were shared across several donors.

The chain is made from TRBV18 and TRBJ2-1; the D gene identity is not certain. Sequenced material: naive CD4+ T cells sorted from blood. The cell subset or site label corresponds to: CD45RA+ positively selected. This TCR came from a man between 18 and 35 years old in good health. The sequence in DNA is TGTGCCAGCGATGGTTCTAGCTCCTACAATGAGCAGTTCTTC. The translation is CASDGSSSYNEQFF.